Below, 4 T cell receptor beta chains from the same sample are listed, as sequenced in a study of T cells in Graves' hyperthyroidism and ophthalmopathy (dated by TCRdb to between 2018 and 2021). Receptor amplification or capture employed multiplex PCR. The sequencer was an Illumina HiSeq 2000. Amplification of TCR beta CDR3 regions was carried out from RNA transcripts. The TCR CDR3 was subjected to a first round of RT-PCR using the HTBI primer set and the Qiagen OneStep RT-PCR kit. TCRdb reran the public reads through fastp at Q25 and MiXCR, keeping productive beta chains. Records with the same CDR3 protein are collapsed into one entry carrying the most frequent genes and DNA. This sample holds 400,000 or so distinct CDR3 sequences; roughly 15% were observed only once. The top ten clonotypes cover approximately 19% of the sample. The sample taken for sequencing was blood. Every receptor here comes from an older woman with Graves' ophthalmopathy.

This clonotype occurred a few times. This sequence joins TRBV5-1 and TRBJ2-1, with TRBD2 matching over 11 bases. Germline assignment: CDR1 SGHRS and CDR2 YFSETQ. V lost 4 bases to trimming and J lost 7 bases; unmatched junction nucleotides: 7. The CDR3 is 15 residues long. The CDR3 reads CASSRTSGSGNEQFF. CDR3 coding DNA: TGCGCCAGCAGCCGTACTAGCGGGAGCGGGAATGAGCAGTTCTTC.

The chain links TRBV12-3 or TRBV12-4 to TRBJ2-7; 8 nucleotides align to TRBD1. The CDR3 has 11 amino acids. J lost 6 bases, V lost 8 bases, and 3 bases had no gene match. The CDR3 DNA follows: TGTGCCAGCCGGGACAGGAGCGAGCAGTACTTC. It translates to CASRDRSEQYF.

This clonotype was observed at least ten times. The chain has TRBV18 and TRBJ2-7; D gene uncertain. The CDR3 totals 14 residues. Germline CDR1 reads KGHSH; CDR2 reads LQKENI. V lost 2 bases and J 3 bases, leaving 11 bases between the germline ends. The CDR3 sequence is CASSPRDLNYEQYF. The CDR3 bases are TGTGCCAGCTCACCAAGGGATCTTAACTACGAGCAGTACTTC.

The rearrangement joins TRBV6-1 to TRBJ1-6; 9 nucleotides agree with TRBD1. The CDR3 sequence is 15 residues long. The V segment lost 4 bases and the J segment 8 bases; nucleotides outside the gene matches: 6. Germline V gene lookup returns CDR1 MNHNS and CDR2 SASEGT. CDR3 sequence (DNA): TGTGCCAGCAGTGCAGAAGGGACAGGGCATTCACCCCTCCACTTT. Its translation: CASSAEGTGHSPLHF.